These 27 T cell receptor beta chains share one sample of origin, sequenced in a study of sequential checkpoint blockade in melanoma. Regarding treatment: randomized to nivolumab then ipilimumab (arm A) or the reverse (arm B). Assay used: immunoSEQ multiplex PCR; TCRdb lists only in-frame clones, some missing. The sample has 15,000 to 20,000 clones, around 68% seen once; the top ten hold around 18%. The input for sequencing was CD8+ T cells sorted from blood (inferred from file names), taken from a patient given nivolumab and ipilimumab in sequence. The receptors derive from a human donor with melanoma.

The chain combines TRBV5-6 with TRBJ1-4; no firm D call. Trimming pared 5 bases from V and 8 bases from J, leaving 13 bases between. The CDR3 runs 13 residues. Germline loops: CDR1 SGHDT, CDR2 YYEEEE. CDR3 in DNA: TGTGCCAGCAGTTTCAACCGGGTCGAAAAACTGTTTTTT. This sequence encodes CASSFNRVEKLFF.

This rearrangement joins TRBV28 to TRBJ2-5; TRBD1 matches at 7 bases. V gave up 3 bases and J gave up 6 bases; unmatched junction bases: 7. CDR1 is MDHEN, CDR2 SYDVKM, per germline. The CDR3 is 14 residues long. This CDR3 is CASSFPRDSQTQYF. CDR3 nucleotides: TGTGCCAGCAGTTTCCCCCGGGACAGCCAGACCCAGTACTTC.

This clone is categorized as medium-sized (0.01 to 0.1%). V gene TRBV6-4 combines with J gene TRBJ2-3, with a weak D call TRBD1 (5 bases). CDR1 and CDR2 from the germline V gene are MRHNA and SNTAGT. V dropped 2 bases and J dropped 0 bases, with 12 bases sitting between them. CDR3 length: 16 residues. As DNA, the CDR3 is TGTGCCAGCAGTGACGGAGAGGCAGGGAGCACAGATACGCAGTATTTT. Translated, it gives CASSDGEAGSTDTQYF.

V usage is TRBV9 and J usage is TRBJ1-2; TRBD1 is a possible D gene (6 bases). CDR3 length: 12 amino acids. V was clipped by 3 bases and J by 7 bases, with 10 bases between them. Germline values: CDR1 SGDLS, CDR2 YYNGEE. The CDR3 sequence is CASSGGQRGYTF. Written as DNA, the CDR3 is TGTGCCAGCAGCGGCGGACAGCGTGGCTACACCTTC.

The chain recombines TRBV5-1 with TRBJ2-1, with 9 bases that match TRBD2. V lost 0 bases to trimming and J lost 10 bases; unmatched junction nucleotides: 5. The germline V gene encodes CDR1 SGHRS and CDR2 YFSETQ. The CDR3 loop spans 14 amino acids. This chain's CDR3 is CASSLAGLAGEQFF. The CDR3 DNA is TGCGCCAGCAGCTTGGCCGGCCTAGCGGGGGAGCAGTTCTTC.

A few counts support this clone. The V call is TRBV7-3, the J call TRBJ2-3; 7 bases are shared with TRBD1. Germline V lookup: CDR1 SGHTA, CDR2 FQGTGA. V trimming: 5 bases; J trimming: 4 bases; junction bases outside the gene matches: 9. This CDR3 spans 15 amino acids. CDR3 sequence: CASSMQSQGADTQYF. The DNA for the CDR3 is TGTGCCAGCAGCATGCAATCCCAGGGGGCAGATACGCAGTATTTT.

This chain joins TRBV11-2 and TRBJ2-7, with a possible D match to TRBD2 (8 bases). This CDR3 has 16 amino acids. Germline assignment: CDR1 SGHAT and CDR2 FQNNGV. V gave up 4 bases and J gave up 3 bases, with 19 bases separating them. CDR3 DNA: TGTGCCAGCAGCTCGTACAGGGGCGCGGGGGGCTACGAGCAGTACTTC. As protein: CASSSYRGAGGYEQYF.

The chain links TRBV9 to TRBJ2-7; TRBD2 aligns across 7 bases. There are 15 residues in the CDR3. Germline lookup yields CDR1 SGDLS and CDR2 YYNGEE. The ends lost 0 bases at V and 2 bases at J; junction bases unmatched: 5. CDR3 sequence: CASSVGEGPAYEQYF. The CDR3 bases are TGTGCCAGCAGCGTAGGGGAGGGGCCAGCCTACGAGCAGTACTTC.

The rearrangement uses TRBV5-1 and TRBJ1-1; TRBD1 is a possible D gene (6 bases). The length of the CDR3 is 20 residues. V shed 0 bases and J shed 0 bases, with 24 bases lying between them. Germline-derived CDR1 and CDR2 are SGHRS and YFSETQ. The CDR3 bases are TGCGCCAGCAGCTTGGTGGTGAACTTCAAAAGACAGGCAGTGAACACTGAAGCTTTCTTT. It specifies CASSLVVNFKRQAVNTEAFF.

Here the CDR3 reads CASSLSSYEQYF. CDR3 nucleotides: TGTGCCAGCAGCCTCTCCTCCTACGAGCAGTACTTC. The chain employs TRBV5-6 and TRBJ2-7, with unresolved D. Germline CDR1 is SGHDT and CDR2 is YYEEEE. CDR3 length equals 12 residues. V was clipped by 4 bases and J by 0 bases, with 5 bases between them.

This chain joins TRBV9 and TRBJ1-1; D might be TRBD1 (5 bases). The V end lost 4 bases, the J end lost 0 bases, and 13 bases lay between the germline ends. The CDR3 consists of 15 residues. The V gene's germline CDR1 is SGDLS and CDR2 YYNGEE. This CDR3 is CASSIDSGMNTEAFF. CDR3 in DNA: TGTGCCAGCAGCATTGACAGCGGGATGAACACTGAAGCTTTCTTT.

Turning to this clone: This same CDR3 is encoded by further DNA sequences in the sample. The CDR3 is CASSRTGDEQYF. The CDR3 DNA is TGTGCCAGCAGCCGAACGGGGGACGAGCAGTACTTC. The V gene is TRBV11-3, the J gene TRBJ2-7; a possible D gene is TRBD2 (6 bases). CDR1 and CDR2 (germline): SGHNT, YENEEA. Deletions cut 5 bases from V and 5 bases from J, with 10 bases between. The CDR3 extends over 12 amino acids. The whole variable domain, remainder taken from reference TRBV11-3 and TRBJ2-7, is EAGVVQSPRYKIIEKKQPVAFWCNPISGHNTLYWYLQNLGQGPELLIRYENEEAVDDSQLPKDRFSAERLKGVDSTLKIQPAELGDSAVYLCASSRTGDEQYFGPGTRLTVT.

The chain has TRBV28 and TRBJ2-6; no clear D. V lost 6 bases to trimming and J lost 0 bases, with 6 bases between them. This CDR3 has 14 amino acids. The germline V gene has CDR1 MDHEN and CDR2 SYDVKM. In nucleotides, the CDR3 is TGTGCCAGCAGGAAGAGCTCTGGGGCCAACGTCCTGACTTTC. Encoded protein: CASRKSSGANVLTF. The whole variable domain, remainder taken from reference TRBV28 and TRBJ2-6, is DVKVTQSSRYLVKRTGEKVFLECVQDMDHENMFWYRQDPGLGLRLIYFSYDVKMKEKGDIPEGYSVSREKKERFSLILESASTNQTSMYLCASRKSSGANVLTFGAGSRLTVL.

This chain uses TRBV2 with TRBJ2-5, with TRBD2 identical over 10 bases. This CDR3 is built from 16 residues. V dropped 5 bases and J dropped 4; count of bases not matched to a gene: 10. Germline V gene data show CDR1 as SNHLY and CDR2 as FYNNEI. CDR3 amino acids: CASSPLSGRGPETQYF. The CDR3 bases are TGTGCCAGCAGTCCCCTGAGCGGGAGGGGACCAGAGACCCAGTACTTC.

This chain joins TRBV25-1 and TRBJ1-1; tentative D call: TRBD1 (6 bases). The germline V and J ends were trimmed by 0 bases and 3 bases, with 11 bases remaining between them. This CDR3 has 15 residues. CDR1 is MGHDK, CDR2 SYGVNS, per germline. This CDR3 is CASSEYWGRDTEAFF. The CDR3 nucleotides are TGTGCCAGCAGTGAATATTGGGGGCGGGACACTGAAGCTTTCTTT.

The chain joins TRBV7-9 to TRBJ2-4, with D maybe TRBD1 (6 bases). CDR1 is SEHNR, CDR2 FQNEAQ, per germline (reference sequence). CDR3 length: 16 residues. V gave up 4 bases and J gave up 5 bases, with 18 bases separating them. The CDR3 spells CASSWPPTGGENIQYF. Here the CDR3 DNA reads TGTGCCAGCAGCTGGCCTCCGACAGGAGGCGAAAACATTCAGTACTTC. The entire variable domain, with the rest obtained from reference TRBV7-9 and TRBJ2-4, is as follows: DTGVSQNPRHKITKRGQNVTFRCDPISEHNRLYWYRQTLGQGPEFLTYFQNEAQLEKSRLLSDRFSAERPKGSFSTLEIQRTEQGDSAMYLCASSWPPTGGENIQYFGAGTRLSVL.

The chain carries TRBV2 and TRBJ2-5, with TRBD2 identical over 9 bases. In germline, CDR1 is SNHLY, CDR2 FYNNEI. The CDR3 is made up of 16 amino acids. J gave up 5 bases and V 2 bases, and 9 bases lay outside the gene matches. The CDR3 DNA follows: TGTGCCAGCAGTGAACCCTTGGGACTAGCTAAGGAGACCCAGTACTTC. Encoded protein: CASSEPLGLAKETQYF.

The genes are TRBV11-3 and TRBJ1-4; D ambiguous. Deletions cut 5 bases from V and 7 bases from J, with 17 bases between. This CDR3 comprises 15 residues. Germline-derived CDR1 and CDR2 are SGHNT and YENEEA. CDR3 region: CASSVGSGKGEKLFF. CDR3 nucleotides: TGTGCCAGCAGCGTAGGATCCGGGAAGGGTGAAAAACTGTTTTTT.

This clone is a singleton in its sample. The V call is TRBV27, the J call TRBJ2-3; D gene uncertain. Germline V lookup: CDR1 MNHEY, CDR2 SMNVEV (reference sequence). The CDR3 is 14 amino acids. V was clipped by 6 bases and J by 0 bases, with 10 bases between them. The CDR3 DNA reads as TGTGCCAGCAGCCCCCAGGCTAGCACAGATACGCAGTATTTT. It specifies CASSPQASTDTQYF.

V and J are TRBV6-5 and TRBJ2-5, with TRBD2 matching 7 bases. V lost 2 bases to trimming and J lost 5 bases; unmatched junction nucleotides: 8. The CDR3 covers 15 residues. Germline lookup yields CDR1 MNHEY and CDR2 SVGAGI. CDR3 DNA sequence: TGTGCCAGCAGTTACAGGGTTGTGGGGGGGGAGACCCAGTACTTC. Its translation: CASSYRVVGGETQYF.

The chain links TRBV4-1 to TRBJ1-2; D might be TRBD1 (5 bases). The V gene lost 0 bases and the J gene lost 4 bases, with 12 bases spanning the gap. CDR1 and CDR2 from the germline V gene are MGHRA and YSYEKL. The CDR3 consists of 15 residues. The CDR3: CASSQEWRGVYGYTF. CDR3 coding DNA: TGCGCCAGCAGCCAAGAGTGGAGGGGAGTCTATGGCTACACCTTC.

The V gene is TRBV27, the J gene TRBJ1-2; D unclear. CDR3 length: 14 residues. From germline, CDR1 is MNHEY and CDR2 SMNVEV (reference sequence). The ends were cut back, 5 bases at V and 0 bases at J, with 10 bases in the middle. CDR3 region: CASSPWPTNYGYTF. CDR3 in DNA: TGTGCCAGCAGTCCCTGGCCAACTAACTATGGCTACACCTTC.

The J gene is TRBJ1-4, the V gene TRBV4-1; unclear D gene. This CDR3 comprises 13 residues. Germline CDR1 and CDR2: MGHRA and YSYEKL. Trimming cost V 0 bases and J 10 bases, with 9 bases left between them. The CDR3: CASSQDIALKLFF. The CDR3 DNA follows: TGCGCCAGCAGCCAAGATATCGCGTTAAAACTGTTTTTT.

This clone was counted between two and nine times. Different DNA sequences within this sample yield the same CDR3. In DNA, the CDR3 is TGCGCCAGCAGCTTCGGCGGGGGTTACAATGAGCAGTTCTTC. Translation: CASSFGGGYNEQFF. V usage is TRBV5-1 and J usage is TRBJ2-1; TRBD2 matches 7 bases. In germline, CDR1 is SGHRS, CDR2 YFSETQ. This CDR3 comprises 14 residues. V lost 2 bases, J lost 4 bases, and 3 bases stayed unmatched.

V gene TRBV6-5 combines with J gene TRBJ2-5, with D maybe TRBD1 (5 bases). Deletions cut 1 base from V and 1 base from J, with 7 bases between. CDR1 is MNHEY, CDR2 SVGAGI, per germline. The CDR3 covers 14 residues. The CDR3 DNA reads as TGTGCCAGCAGTTACTGGGGCGTCCAAGAGACCCAGTACTTC. Protein: CASSYWGVQETQYF.

By sample share, this clone is medium-sized. The V call is TRBV2, the J call TRBJ1-1; 10 bases agree with TRBD1. Germline V gene data show CDR1 as SNHLY and CDR2 as FYNNEI. This CDR3 has 15 amino acids. V lost 3 bases and J lost 3; bases outside the gene matches: 4. CDR3 nucleotides: TGTGCCAGCAGTGAGTTTGGGACAGGGGACACTGAAGCTTTCTTT. As protein: CASSEFGTGDTEAFF. Based on the CDR3 plus reference TRBV2 and TRBJ1-1, the full variable domain is EPEVTQTPSHQVTQMGQEVILRCVPISNHLYFYWYRQILGQKVEFLVSFYNNEISEKSEIFDDQFSVERPDGSNFTLKIRSTKLEDSAMYFCASSEFGTGDTEAFFGQGTRLTVV.

This chain uses TRBV4-3 with TRBJ1-2; possibly TRBD1 for D (5 bases). CDR3 size: 15 residues. Germline V gives CDR1 LGHNA, CDR2 YSLEER. Trimming cost V 4 bases and J 4 bases, with 16 bases left between them. Written as DNA, the CDR3 is TGCGCCAGCAGCCTCCAAAGGCAGGGACTCTATGGCTACACCTTC. It codes for CASSLQRQGLYGYTF.